This passage covers 21 T cell receptor beta chains from one sample sequenced in a study of blood T cell repertoires in COVID-19. The repertoire was sequenced with immunoSEQ multiplex PCR; TCRdb's copy has only in-frame clones and lacks some. The sample lists about 130,000 clones; around 83% were seen once. The sample comprised peripheral blood. The source is a woman aged 50 to 65 with acute or convalescent COVID-19.

DNA for the CDR3: TGTGCCAGCAGATCAGACAGTGGCACAGATACGCAGTATTTT. Encoded protein: CASRSDSGTDTQYF. This chain uses TRBV28 with TRBJ2-3, with a possible D match to TRBD1 (5 bases). V shed 6 bases and J shed 1 base, with 11 bases lying between them. CDR3 length: 14 residues. Germline loops: CDR1 MDHEN, CDR2 SYDVKM.

J is TRBJ2-2 and V is TRBV3-1 (or the pseudogene TRBV3-2); D is perhaps TRBD2 (6 bases). V gave up 4 bases and J gave up 4 bases, with 10 bases separating them. CDR3 length: 14 residues. Germline V gene lookup returns CDR1 LGHDT and CDR2 YNNKEL (reference sequence). The CDR3 region is CASSRGGFTGELFF. For the CDR3, the DNA is TGTGCCAGCAGCCGTGGGGGGTTCACCGGGGAGCTGTTTTTT.

CDR3 coding DNA: TGTGCCAGCAGCCAAGATCTGACAGGCAGTTCACCCCTCCACTTT. Amino acid sequence: CASSQDLTGSSPLHF. The V call is TRBV3-1 (or the pseudogene TRBV3-2), the J call TRBJ1-6, with a tentative D call TRBD1 (6 bases). CDR3 size: 15 residues. Looked up from germline, CDR1 is LGHDT and CDR2 is YNNKEL (reference sequence). V gave up 0 bases and J gave up 9 bases, with 12 bases separating them.

The chain is built from TRBV29-1 and TRBJ2-1, with 11 bases fitting TRBD1. The germline gives CDR1 SQVTM, CDR2 ANQGSEA. Losses at the gene ends were 4 bases for V and 6 bases for J; bases not matched to a gene: 8. The CDR3 has 15 amino acids. The CDR3 DNA is TGCAGCGTTGTAAAAGGACAGGGGGCTTCCAATGAGCAGTTCTTC. Translating it yields CSVVKGQGASNEQFF.

This chain uses TRBV9 with TRBJ1-5; D unresolved. Germline V gene lookup returns CDR1 SGDLS and CDR2 YYNGEE. Trimming cost V 4 bases and J 3 bases, with 14 bases left between them. The CDR3 has 15 amino acids. The CDR3 here is CASSTSGNSNQPQHF. CDR3 DNA sequence: TGTGCCAGCAGCACCTCCGGGAATTCCAATCAGCCCCAGCATTTT.

The genes are TRBV6-5 and TRBJ1-2, with D tentatively TRBD1 (6 bases). Germline CDR1 and CDR2: MNHEY and SVGAGI. The CDR3 loop spans 12 amino acids. Trimming removed 4 bases at V and 4 bases at J, with 7 bases between. CDR3 sequence: CASSLDSYGYTF. The CDR3, as DNA: TGTGCCAGCAGTTTGGACAGCTATGGCTACACCTTC.

This clone was seen a few times. V usage is TRBV7-9 and J usage is TRBJ2-7; a possible D gene is TRBD1 (6 bases). The CDR3 extends over 16 amino acids. Trimming removed 1 base at V and 0 bases at J, with 13 bases between. Germline V gene sequence: CDR1 SEHNR, CDR2 FQNEAQ (reference sequence). The CDR3 nucleotides read TGTGCCAGCAGCTTAGAACAGGGTGGGGACTCCTACGAGCAGTACTTC. Protein sequence: CASSLEQGGDSYEQYF.

This chain connects TRBV5-5 to TRBJ2-1; D is unclear. The germline V gene encodes CDR1 SGHKS and CDR2 YYEKEE (reference sequence). Trimming shortened V by 1 base and J by 0 bases, and 14 bases separated the two germline ends. The length of the CDR3 is 17 residues. Written as DNA, the CDR3 is TGTGCCAGCAGCTTGCGGGTGGCTTCTAGCTCCTACAATGAGCAGTTCTTC. Amino acids: CASSLRVASSSYNEQFF.

CDR3 in amino acids: CASSEALAGYNSPLHF. CDR3 bases: TGTGCCAGCAGTGAAGCGCTTGCAGGCTATAATTCACCCCTCCACTTT. V gene TRBV2 combines with J gene TRBJ1-6; D unresolved. V lost 0 bases and J lost 3, with 9 bases in between. CDR3 length: 16 amino acids. The germline V gene has CDR1 SNHLY and CDR2 FYNNEI. Filled out from reference TRBV2 and TRBJ1-6, the complete variable domain reads EPEVTQTPSHQVTQMGQEVILRCVPISNHLYFYWYRQILGQKVEFLVSFYNNEISEKSEIFDDQFSVERPDGSNFTLKIRSTKLEDSAMYFCASSEALAGYNSPLHFGNGTRLTVT.

The V and J genes are TRBV13 and TRBJ1-3, with a tentative D call TRBD1 (6 bases). Germline V gives CDR1 PRHDT, CDR2 FYEKMQ (reference sequence). V shed 7 bases and J shed 4 bases, with 17 bases lying between them. This CDR3 region has 15 residues. CDR3: CASTQQGLGGNTIYF. CDR3 bases: TGTGCCAGCACTCAACAGGGCCTAGGCGGAAACACCATATATTTT.

The chain combines TRBV10-3 with TRBJ2-1, with a weak D call TRBD2 (6 bases). Per germline, CDR1 ENHRY and CDR2 SYGVKD. The CDR3 runs to 15 residues. Trimming shortened V by 4 bases and J by 4 bases, and 14 bases separated the two germline ends. The CDR3 loop is CAISGVRGAYNEQFF. CDR3 in DNA: TGTGCCATCAGTGGGGTGCGGGGCGCTTACAATGAGCAGTTCTTC.

This chain uses TRBV5-1 with TRBJ2-7; TRBD1 might be the D (6 bases). Trimming pared 8 bases from V and 6 bases from J, leaving 21 bases between. CDR3 length: 14 amino acids. In germline, CDR1 is SGHRS, CDR2 YFSETQ. CDR3 coding DNA: TGCGCCAGTGTTCTCGACAGGCTACCGGGCGAGCAGTACTTC. Its translation: CASVLDRLPGEQYF. The full variable domain, its missing parts supplied by reference TRBV5-1 and TRBJ2-7, is KAGVTQTPRYLIKTRGQQVTLSCSPISGHRSVSWYQQTPGQGLQFLFEYFSETQRNKGNFPGRFSGRQFSNSRSEMNVSTLELGDSALYLCASVLDRLPGEQYFGPGTRLTVT.

The rearrangement uses TRBV6-1 and TRBJ1-2; D ambiguous. The CDR3 is made up of 15 amino acids. Germline CDR1 MNHNS, CDR2 SASEGT. The V gene lost 0 bases and the J gene lost 0 bases, with 8 bases spanning the gap. CDR3 coding DNA: TGTGCCAGCAGTGAAGCGGTCCGGGCTAACTATGGCTACACCTTC. It specifies CASSEAVRANYGYTF.

CDR3 loop: CASSLEGDSPLHF. For the CDR3, the DNA is TGTGCCAGCAGCTTAGAAGGGGATTCACCCCTCCACTTT. The V gene is TRBV7-8, the J gene TRBJ1-6; weak D call: TRBD1 (5 bases). Germline CDR1 reads SGHVS; CDR2 reads FQNEAQ. Trimming shortened V by 1 base and J by 8 bases, and 6 bases separated the two germline ends. This CDR3 has 13 amino acids.

The chain uses TRBV11-2 and TRBJ1-1; D gene ambiguous. Trimming removed 5 bases from V and 6 bases from J, with 16 bases in between. The CDR3 totals 14 residues. Looked up from germline, CDR1 is SGHAT and CDR2 is FQNNGV. The CDR3 region has the DNA TGTGCCAGCAGCCTAGGGCAGGAGAGGGCTGAAGCTTTCTTT. Its protein is CASSLGQERAEAFF.

The chain employs TRBV19 and TRBJ1-6; weak D call: TRBD1 (6 bases). This CDR3 comprises 15 residues. In germline, CDR1 is LNHDA, CDR2 SQIVND (reference sequence). Between the trimmed V and J ends, which lost 5 bases and 9 bases, there was a span of 17 bases. The CDR3 DNA reads TGTGCCAGTAGTGCACACCAGGGGAACCTTTCACCCCTCCACTTT. It translates to CASSAHQGNLSPLHF.

V gene TRBV12-5 combines with J gene TRBJ1-1, with D possibly being TRBD1 (5 bases). V lost 1 base and J lost 1, with 7 bases in between. CDR3 length: 14 residues. CDR1 and CDR2 from the germline V gene are LGHNT and FRNRAP. The CDR3 region has the DNA TGTGCTAGTGGTTTGGATACAGGGAACACTGAAGCTTTCTTT. As protein: CASGLDTGNTEAFF.

The chain couples TRBV6-1 to TRBJ1-2; weak D call: TRBD1 (5 bases). Germline CDR1 MNHNS, CDR2 SASEGT. CDR3 size: 16 residues. The ends were cut back, 1 base at V and 4 bases at J, with 16 bases in the middle. DNA for the CDR3: TGTGCCAGCAGTGAAGGGAGGGCCACAGGATTCTATGGCTACACCTTC. This codes for CASSEGRATGFYGYTF.

The J gene is TRBJ2-7, the V gene TRBV6-5, with D tentatively TRBD1 (6 bases). In germline, CDR1 is MNHEY, CDR2 SVGAGI. V dropped 8 bases and J dropped 4 bases, with 18 bases sitting between them. This CDR3 region has 14 residues. The CDR3 DNA follows: TGTGCCAGCCTAGAACAGGGAGAAGGTTACGAGCAGTACTTC. It codes for CASLEQGEGYEQYF.

This clone occurred a few times. This chain links TRBV19 with TRBJ1-4, with 8 bases that match TRBD1. CDR3 length: 16 residues. Germline V lookup: CDR1 LNHDA, CDR2 SQIVND (reference sequence). V lost 5 bases to trimming and J lost 6 bases; unmatched junction nucleotides: 11. CDR3 protein: CASSARPRGQDEKLFF. DNA for the CDR3: TGTGCCAGTAGTGCGCGTCCCAGGGGGCAGGATGAAAAACTGTTTTTT.

The gene calls are TRBV6-6 and TRBJ1-1; 8 bases map to TRBD1. Germline CDR1 reads MNHNY; CDR2 reads SVGAGI (reference sequence). V shed 6 bases, J shed 7 bases, and the junction held 10 bases outside the gene matches. This CDR3 comprises 14 residues. CDR3 residues: CASRQGGLKSEAFF. CDR3 bases: TGTGCCAGCAGACAGGGGGGCTTGAAGAGTGAAGCTTTCTTT.